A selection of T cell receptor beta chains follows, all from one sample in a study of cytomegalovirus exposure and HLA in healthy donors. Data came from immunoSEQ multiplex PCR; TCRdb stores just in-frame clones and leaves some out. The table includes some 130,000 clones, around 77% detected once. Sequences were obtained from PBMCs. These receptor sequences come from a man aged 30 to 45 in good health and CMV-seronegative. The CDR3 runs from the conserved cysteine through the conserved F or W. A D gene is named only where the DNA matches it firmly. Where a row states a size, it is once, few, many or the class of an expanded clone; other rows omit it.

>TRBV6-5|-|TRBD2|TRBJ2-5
TGTGCCAGCAGTTACCATAGCGGGAGCGGGGAGACCCAGTACTTC
CASSYHSGSGETQYF
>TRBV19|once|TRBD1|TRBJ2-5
TGTGCCACCAAGACAGGGGTGGGGGAGACCCAGTACTTC
CATKTGVGETQYF
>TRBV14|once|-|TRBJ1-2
TGTGCCAGCAGCCAACCAGGAGGTAATGGCTACACCTTC
CASSQPGGNGYTF
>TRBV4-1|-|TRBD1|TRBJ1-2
TGCGCCAGCAGGCGGACAGGGCATGGCTACACCTTC
CASRRTGHGYTF
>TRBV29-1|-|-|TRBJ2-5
TGCAGCGTTGGGAGAATGGTAGAGACCCAGTACTTC
CSVGRMVETQYF
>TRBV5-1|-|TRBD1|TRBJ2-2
TGCGCCAGCAGCTTGGGCCAGGGGGCTCCCGGGGAGCTGTTTTTT
CASSLGQGAPGELFF
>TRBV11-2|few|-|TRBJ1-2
TGTGCCAGCAGCTTAGAGGGGGGCTATGGCTACACCTTC
CASSLEGGYGYTF
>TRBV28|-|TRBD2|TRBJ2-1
TGTGCCAGCAGTCCCGGGACTAGCGGGTGGTATGAGCAGTTCTTC
CASSPGTSGWYEQFF
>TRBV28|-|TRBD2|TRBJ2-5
TGTGCCAGCAGCCTGGGACTAGCGGAACAAGAGACCCAGTACTTC
CASSLGLAEQETQYF
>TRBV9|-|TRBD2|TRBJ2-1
TGTGCCAGCAGCGTAGTTGGCGGGAGGGGGGATGAGCAGTTCTTC
CASSVVGGRGDEQFF
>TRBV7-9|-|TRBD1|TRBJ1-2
TGTGCCAGCAGCTTACCTCCGGGACAGCAAAACTATGGCTACACCTTC
CASSLPPGQQNYGYTF
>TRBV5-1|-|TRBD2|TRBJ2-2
TGCGCCAGCAGCCAAGAGCCGGGAGGGAACACCGGGGAGCTGTTTTTT
CASSQEPGGNTGELFF
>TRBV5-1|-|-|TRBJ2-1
TGCGCCAGCAGCTTGGGCGGGGGCGGGAGCTCCTACAATGAGCAGTTCTTC
CASSLGGGGSSYNEQFF
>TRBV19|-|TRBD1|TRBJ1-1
TGTGCCAGTAGGGAGGGACAGACTCTGAACACTGAAGCTTTCTTT
CASREGQTLNTEAFF
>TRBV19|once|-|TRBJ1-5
TGTGCCAGTAGTTTTGAGTATAGCAATCAGCCCCAGCATTTT
CASSFEYSNQPQHF
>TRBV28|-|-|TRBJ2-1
TGTGCCAGCAGTTCCGGGGTCTCCTACAATGAGCAGTTCTTC
CASSSGVSYNEQFF
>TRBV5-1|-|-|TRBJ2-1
TGCGCCAGCAGCTTGTTGCCAGGCGGGACAGACTACAATGAGCAGTTCTTC
CASSLLPGGTDYNEQFF
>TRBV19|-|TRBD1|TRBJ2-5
TGTGCCAGTAGTATAGTTCGAGGGGGCGGGGAGACCCAGTACTTC
CASSIVRGGGETQYF
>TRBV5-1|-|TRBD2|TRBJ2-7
TGCGCCAGCAGCTTGGGTGGCGGGAGGGGATACGAGCAGTACTTC
CASSLGGGRGYEQYF
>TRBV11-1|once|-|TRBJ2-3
TGTGCCAGCAGCTTAGCTCCGAGACAGGAGAGCACAGATACGCAGTATTTT
CASSLAPRQESTDTQYF
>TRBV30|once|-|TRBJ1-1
TGTGCCTGGAGTGTGGCAGGGGTATGGATGAACACTGAAGCTTTCTTT
CAWSVAGVWMNTEAFF
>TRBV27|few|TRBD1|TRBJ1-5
TGTGCCAGCAGTTACAGACAGGGGAATCAGCCCCAGCATTTT
CASSYRQGNQPQHF
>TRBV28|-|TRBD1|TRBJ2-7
TGTGCCAGCAGGGGACAGGCCCAGGGGTACGAGCAGTACTTC
CASRGQAQGYEQYF
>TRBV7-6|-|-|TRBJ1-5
TGTGCCAGCAGCCCGGGAGGCAATCAGCCCCAGCATTTT
CASSPGGNQPQHF
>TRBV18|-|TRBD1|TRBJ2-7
TGTGCCAGCTCGAGGGGACAGACCGACTCCTACGAGCAGTACTTC
CASSRGQTDSYEQYF
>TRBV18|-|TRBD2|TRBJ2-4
TGTGCCAGCTCACCACTCGAGGGAGGGGACATTCAGTACTTC
CASSPLEGGDIQYF
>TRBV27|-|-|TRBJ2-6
TGTGCCAGCAGTTTGGGTTGGGCGGGGGCCAACGTCCTGACTTTC
CASSLGWAGANVLTF
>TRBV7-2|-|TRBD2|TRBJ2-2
TGTGCCAGCACCCACGTCGAGCGGGAGCCCGGGGAGCTGTTTTTT
CASTHVEREPGELFF
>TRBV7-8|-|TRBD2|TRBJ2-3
TGTGCCAGCAGCAACTACGGGGGTGGGCGGGAGGGCACAGATACGCAGTATTTT
CASSNYGGGREGTDTQYF
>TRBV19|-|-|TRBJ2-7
TGTGCCAGTAGTCTTACAGAGCCTCGCGAGCAGTACTTC
CASSLTEPREQYF
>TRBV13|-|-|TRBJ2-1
TGTGCCAGCAGCCCGCCAGGAGGGAGTCAGCAGTTCTTC
CASSPPGGSQQFF
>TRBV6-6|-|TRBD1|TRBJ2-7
TGTGCCAGCGCGTGGGTCCTAGGGACAGGGTACCACGAGCAGTACTTC
CASAWVLGTGYHEQYF